This T cell receptor beta chain was captured in a study of radiotherapy plus CTLA-4 blockade in lung cancer. Overall study context: Across the patients, objective responses occurred in less than 20%, and disease control in approximately 30%.

The germline CDR1 and CDR2 sequences are SEHNR and FQNEAQ (reference sequence). CDR3 size: 13 residues. V was cut by 5 bases and J by 6 bases, with 11 bases left in between. To note about this clone: As yet, its antigen is unknown.

Findings and caveats of the study: Reportedly, early blood T cell clone dynamics best predicted response, with interferon-beta.

Sequencing used immunoSEQ multiplex PCR; TCRdb keeps in-frame clones, though not all of them. This table has over 75,000 clones, 83% appearing once. The clonotype comes from a human donor with non-small cell lung cancer who had stable disease on radiotherapy plus ipilimumab. The material sequenced was peripheral blood, taken from a patient treated with radiotherapy plus ipilimumab. The chain couples TRBV7-9 to TRBJ2-1; D ambiguous. Here the CDR3 DNA reads TGTGCCAGCAGCCTAAGACCCGTCAATGAGCAGTTCTTC. Amino acid sequence: CASSLRPVNEQFF.